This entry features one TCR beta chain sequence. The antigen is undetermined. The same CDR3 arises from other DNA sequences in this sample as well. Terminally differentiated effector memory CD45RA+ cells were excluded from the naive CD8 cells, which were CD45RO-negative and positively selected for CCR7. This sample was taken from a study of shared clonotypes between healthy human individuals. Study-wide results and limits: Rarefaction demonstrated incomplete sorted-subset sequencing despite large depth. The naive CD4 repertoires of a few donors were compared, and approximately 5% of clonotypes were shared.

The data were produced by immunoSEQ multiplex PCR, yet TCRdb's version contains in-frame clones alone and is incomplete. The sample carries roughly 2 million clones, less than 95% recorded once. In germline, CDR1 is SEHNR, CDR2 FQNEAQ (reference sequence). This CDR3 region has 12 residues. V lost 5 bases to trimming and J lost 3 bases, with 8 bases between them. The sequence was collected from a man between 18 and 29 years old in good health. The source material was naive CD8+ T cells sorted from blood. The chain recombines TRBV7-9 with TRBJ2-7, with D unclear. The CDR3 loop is CASSPDGYEQYF. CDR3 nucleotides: TGTGCCAGCAGCCCAGATGGCTACGAGCAGTACTTC.